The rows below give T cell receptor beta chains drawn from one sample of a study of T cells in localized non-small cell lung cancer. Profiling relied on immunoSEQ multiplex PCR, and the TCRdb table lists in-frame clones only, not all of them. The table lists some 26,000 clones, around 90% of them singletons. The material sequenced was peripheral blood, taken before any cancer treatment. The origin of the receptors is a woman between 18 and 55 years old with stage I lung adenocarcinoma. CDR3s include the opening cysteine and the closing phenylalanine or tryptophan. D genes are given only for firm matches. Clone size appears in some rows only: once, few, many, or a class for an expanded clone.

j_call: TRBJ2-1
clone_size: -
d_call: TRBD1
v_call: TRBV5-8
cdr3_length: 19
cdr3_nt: TGTGCCAGCAGCGGCAAGGGTGGGACAGGCTGGAGGACCTACAATGAGCAGTTCTTC
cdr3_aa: CASSGKGGTGWRTYNEQFF

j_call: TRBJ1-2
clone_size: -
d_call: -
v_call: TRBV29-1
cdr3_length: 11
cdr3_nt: TGCAGCGTTGAACTAAACCATGGCTACACCTTC
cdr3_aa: CSVELNHGYTF

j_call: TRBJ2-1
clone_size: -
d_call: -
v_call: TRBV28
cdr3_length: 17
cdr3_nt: TGTGCCAGCAGTTTAAACCTAGGAGGCGTCCCAAACAATGAGCAGTTCTTC
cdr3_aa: CASSLNLGGVPNNEQFF

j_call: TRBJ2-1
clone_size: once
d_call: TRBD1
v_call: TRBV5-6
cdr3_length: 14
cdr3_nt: TGTGCCAGCAGTCGGACAGGGGGTAGCAATGAGCAGTTCTTC
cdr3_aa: CASSRTGGSNEQFF

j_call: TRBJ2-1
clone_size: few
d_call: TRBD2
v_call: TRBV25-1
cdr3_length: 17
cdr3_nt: TGTGCCAGCAGTGATAGAGGCGGAAGCGGGAGCGGCAATGAGCAGTTCTTC
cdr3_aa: CASSDRGGSGSGNEQFF

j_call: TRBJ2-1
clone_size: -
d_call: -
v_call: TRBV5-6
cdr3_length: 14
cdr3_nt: TGTGCCAGCAGCTTGGGGCCTCTTTACAATGAGCAGTTCTTC
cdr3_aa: CASSLGPLYNEQFF

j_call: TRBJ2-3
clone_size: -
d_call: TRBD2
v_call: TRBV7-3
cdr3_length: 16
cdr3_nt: TGTGCCAGCAGCACTGGGACTAGCGGGAGTTTTGATACGCAGTATTTT
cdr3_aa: CASSTGTSGSFDTQYF

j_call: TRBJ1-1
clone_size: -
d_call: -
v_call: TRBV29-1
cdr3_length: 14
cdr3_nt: TGCAGCGTGGAACCCAGGGAGGGGAACACTGAAGCTTTCTTT
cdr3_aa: CSVEPREGNTEAFF

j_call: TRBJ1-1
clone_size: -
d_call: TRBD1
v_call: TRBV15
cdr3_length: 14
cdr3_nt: TGTGCCACCAGCAGATCCACAGGGGACGCTGAAGCTTTCTTT
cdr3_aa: CATSRSTGDAEAFF

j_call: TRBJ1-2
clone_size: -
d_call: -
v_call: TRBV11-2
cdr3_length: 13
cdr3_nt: TGTGCCAGCAGCTTGGGGGGTAACTATGGCTACACCTTC
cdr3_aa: CASSLGGNYGYTF

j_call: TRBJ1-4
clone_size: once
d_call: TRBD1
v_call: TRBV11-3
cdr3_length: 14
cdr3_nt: TGTGCCAGCAGCACCCAACAGGGGGACGAAAAACTGTTTTTT
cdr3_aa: CASSTQQGDEKLFF

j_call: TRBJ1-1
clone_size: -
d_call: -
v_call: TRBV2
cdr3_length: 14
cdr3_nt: TGTGCCTCCAGTGCAGGGCGAATGAACACTGAAGCTTTCTTT
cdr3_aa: CASSAGRMNTEAFF

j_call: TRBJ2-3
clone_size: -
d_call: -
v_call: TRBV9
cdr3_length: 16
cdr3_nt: TGTGCCAGCAGCGTAGACTCCGGTGCGGTTACAGATACGCAGTATTTT
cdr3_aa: CASSVDSGAVTDTQYF

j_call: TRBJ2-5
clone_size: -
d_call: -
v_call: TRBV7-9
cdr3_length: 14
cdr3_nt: TGTGCCAGCAGCTCACCAGGGGAGGAGGAGACCCAGTACTTC
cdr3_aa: CASSSPGEEETQYF

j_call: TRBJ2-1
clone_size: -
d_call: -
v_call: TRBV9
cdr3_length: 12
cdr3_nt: TGTGCCAGCAGCGTTGGGGATCGGGAGCAGTTCTTC
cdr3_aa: CASSVGDREQFF

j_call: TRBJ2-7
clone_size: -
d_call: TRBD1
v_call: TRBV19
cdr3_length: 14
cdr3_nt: TGTGCCAGTAGTAGGGACAGGCAAGCCTACGAGCAGTACTTC
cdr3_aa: CASSRDRQAYEQYF

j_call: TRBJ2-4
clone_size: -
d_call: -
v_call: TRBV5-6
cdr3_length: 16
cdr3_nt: TGTGCCAGCAGCTTGTCGCGGGGACCGGCCAAAAACATTCAGTACTTC
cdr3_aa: CASSLSRGPAKNIQYF

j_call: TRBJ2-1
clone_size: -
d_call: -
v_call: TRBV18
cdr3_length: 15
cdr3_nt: TGTGCCAGCTCACTCGAGTCGGGACTGAATAATGAGCAGTTCTTC
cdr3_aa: CASSLESGLNNEQFF

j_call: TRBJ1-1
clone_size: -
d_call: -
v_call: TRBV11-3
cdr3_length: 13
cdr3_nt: TGTGCCAGCAGCTTAGGGGTGGGGGCTGAAGCTTTCTTT
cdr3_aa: CASSLGVGAEAFF

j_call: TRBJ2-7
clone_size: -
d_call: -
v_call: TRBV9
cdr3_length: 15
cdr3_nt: TGTGCCAGCAGCGCCGGGGCAGGGCCTTCCTACGAGCAGTACTTC
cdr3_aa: CASSAGAGPSYEQYF

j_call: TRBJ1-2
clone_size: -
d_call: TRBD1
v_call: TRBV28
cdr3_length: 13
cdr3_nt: TGTGCCAGCAATACCGGGACAGACTATGGCTACACCTTC
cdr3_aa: CASNTGTDYGYTF

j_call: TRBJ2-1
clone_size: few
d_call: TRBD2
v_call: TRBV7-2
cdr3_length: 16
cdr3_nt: TGTGCCAGCAGCTTTGAGGGGACTAGCGGGAGCTATGAGCAGTTCTTC
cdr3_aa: CASSFEGTSGSYEQFF

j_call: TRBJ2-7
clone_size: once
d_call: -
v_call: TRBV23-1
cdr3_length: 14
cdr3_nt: TGCGCCAGCAGGCCGACCCGGATATCCTACGAGCAGTACTTC
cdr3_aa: CASRPTRISYEQYF

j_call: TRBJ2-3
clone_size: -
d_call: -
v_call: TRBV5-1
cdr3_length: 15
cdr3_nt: TGCGCCAGCAGCTTGTCGCTACAGCCGGATGGAACGCAGTATTTT
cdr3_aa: CASSLSLQPDGTQYF

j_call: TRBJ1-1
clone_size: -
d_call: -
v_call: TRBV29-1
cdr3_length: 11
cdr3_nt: TGCAGCGTTGATAGGGGCACTGAAGCTTTCTTT
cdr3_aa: CSVDRGTEAFF

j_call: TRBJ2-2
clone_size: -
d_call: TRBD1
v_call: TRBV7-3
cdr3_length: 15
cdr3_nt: TGTGCCAGCAGCAAGGACAGGGTCGCGTCCGGGGAGCTGTTTTTT
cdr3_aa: CASSKDRVASGELFF

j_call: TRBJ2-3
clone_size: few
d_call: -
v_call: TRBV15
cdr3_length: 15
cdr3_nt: TGTGCCACCGCTGGGGAACTAGACCATACAGATACGCAGTATTTT
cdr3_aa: CATAGELDHTDTQYF

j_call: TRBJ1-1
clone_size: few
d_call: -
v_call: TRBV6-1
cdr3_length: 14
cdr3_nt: TGTGCCAGCAGTGGTCAGGACAGTAACACTGAAGCTTTCTTT
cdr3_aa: CASSGQDSNTEAFF

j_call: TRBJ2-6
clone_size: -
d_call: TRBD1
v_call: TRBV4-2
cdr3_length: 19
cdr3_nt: TGTGCCAGCAGCCACCACAGGGGGACAGGAACCTCTGGGGCCAACGTCCTGACTTTC
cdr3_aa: CASSHHRGTGTSGANVLTF

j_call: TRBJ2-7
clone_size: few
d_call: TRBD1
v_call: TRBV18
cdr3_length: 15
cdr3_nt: TGTGCCAGCTCACCATCTCACCGACAGGGCCACGAGCAGTACTTC
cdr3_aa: CASSPSHRQGHEQYF

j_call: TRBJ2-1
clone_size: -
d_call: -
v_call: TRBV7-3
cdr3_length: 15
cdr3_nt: TGTGCCAGCAGCTTAGGGACAAGCTCCTACAATGAGCAGTTCTTC
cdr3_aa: CASSLGTSSYNEQFF

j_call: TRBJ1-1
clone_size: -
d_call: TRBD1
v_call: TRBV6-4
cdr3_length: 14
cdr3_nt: TGTGCCAGCAGCTGGGACAGGGATGACACTGAAGCTTTCTTT
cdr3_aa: CASSWDRDDTEAFF

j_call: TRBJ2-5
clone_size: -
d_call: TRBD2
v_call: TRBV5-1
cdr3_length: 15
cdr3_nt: TGCGCCAGCAGCCTAGCGGGAGAGTTAACAGAGACCCAGTACTTC
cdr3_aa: CASSLAGELTETQYF

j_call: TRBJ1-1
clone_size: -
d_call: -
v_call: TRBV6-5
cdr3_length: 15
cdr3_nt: TGTGCCAGCAGTTTGGCCAGGGCGTTGAACACTGAAGCTTTCTTT
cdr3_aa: CASSLARALNTEAFF

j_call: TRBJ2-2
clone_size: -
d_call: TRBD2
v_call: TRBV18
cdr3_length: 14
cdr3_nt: TGTGCCAGCTCACTAGGCGGGAGCACCGGGGAGCTGTTTTTT
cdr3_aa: CASSLGGSTGELFF

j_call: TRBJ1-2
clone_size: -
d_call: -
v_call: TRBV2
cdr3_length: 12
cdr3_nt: TGTGCCAGCAGAATAGGGTCCTATGGCTACACCTTC
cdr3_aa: CASRIGSYGYTF

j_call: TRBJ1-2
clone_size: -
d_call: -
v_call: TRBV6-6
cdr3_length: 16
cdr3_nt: TGTGCCAGCATTTTCTTGGATGCACGGGGCAACTATGGCTACACCTTC
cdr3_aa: CASIFLDARGNYGYTF

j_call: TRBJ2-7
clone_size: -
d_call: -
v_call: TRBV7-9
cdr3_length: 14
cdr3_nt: TGTGCCAGCAGCTTAGACAGGGTTACCGGCGAGCAGTACTTC
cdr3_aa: CASSLDRVTGEQYF

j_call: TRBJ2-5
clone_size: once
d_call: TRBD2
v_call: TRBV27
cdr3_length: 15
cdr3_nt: TGTGCCAGCAGTTCCCCCAGAGCGGGACGCGAGACCCAGTACTTC
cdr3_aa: CASSSPRAGRETQYF

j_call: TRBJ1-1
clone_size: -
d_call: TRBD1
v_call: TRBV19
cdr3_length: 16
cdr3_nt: TGTGCCAGTAGTCTCTTGGGGACAGGGTGGAACACTGAAGCTTTCTTT
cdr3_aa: CASSLLGTGWNTEAFF

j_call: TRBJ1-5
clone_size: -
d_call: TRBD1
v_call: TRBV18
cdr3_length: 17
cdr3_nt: TGTGCCAGCTCACCAGCCGGGACAGGGGTAAGCAATCAGCCCCAGCATTTT
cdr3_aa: CASSPAGTGVSNQPQHF

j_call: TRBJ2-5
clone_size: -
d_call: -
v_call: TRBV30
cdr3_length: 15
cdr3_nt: TGTGCCTGGAGTGTACGCGATCGGACCCTGGGGACCCAGTACTTC
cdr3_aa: CAWSVRDRTLGTQYF